This T cell receptor (beta chain) stems from a study of blood T cell repertoires in COVID-19. Study-wide context: Sources were T cells, B-cell-depleted T cells, or PBMCs; the material itself was cDNA or gDNA.

In Seattle, patients joined the study during active infection and were tracked longitudinally. The ends were cut back, 8 bases at V and 1 base at J, with 21 bases in the middle. CDR1 is ENHRY, CDR2 SYGVKD, per germline. The CDR3 is 16 amino acids. Here immunoSEQ multiplex PCR was the method, and the copy in TCRdb shows in-frame clones only, minus some. The sample consists of 200,000 to 250,000 clones, approximately 78% of them appearing once. V usage is TRBV10-3 and J usage is TRBJ2-7; D is uncertain. This clonotype originated in a woman in her 70s with COVID-19, enrolled during active disease. The specimen was peripheral blood. CDR3 residues: CAIAMVEQRLSYEQYF. The CDR3 coding sequence is TGTGCCATCGCGATGGTAGAGCAGCGTCTATCCTACGAGCAGTACTTC.